These 7 T cell receptor beta chains share one sample of origin, sequenced in a study of identical twins (dated by TCRdb to the mid-2010s). The library was obtained by 5' RACE. The data were produced on an Illumina HiSeq 2000. Starting from the raw public reads, TCRdb applied fastp trimming at Q25, assembled clones with MiXCR and retained in-frame beta chains. Rows merge per CDR3 protein into single entries with the most common DNA and genes. Across this sample there are 550,000 to 800,000 distinct CDR3 sequences, with roughly 7.2% seen only once. Less than 2% of the sample rests with the top ten. This sample also belongs to another study, concerning yellow fever vaccine responses in identical twins.

Sequenced material: PBMCs. Receptors were obtained from a woman under 30 in good health.

This sequence joins TRBV18 and TRBJ2-2, with TRBD1 matching over 7 bases. Trimming removed 6 bases from V and 7 bases from J; junction bases left unmatched: 11. Per germline, CDR1 KGHSH and CDR2 LQKENI. The CDR3 consists of 15 residues. This CDR3 reads CASSPGQERNGELFF. As DNA, the CDR3 is TGTGCCAGCTCTCCAGGACAGGAACGGAACGGGGAGCTGTTTTTT.

This clonotype has a count of ten or more. The J gene is TRBJ2-2, the V gene TRBV7-6; TRBD1 matches at 9 bases. The CDR3 is made up of 14 amino acids. The germline V gene encodes CDR1 SGHVS and CDR2 FNYEAQ. The ends lost 3 bases at V and 7 bases at J; junction bases unmatched: 3. The DNA of the CDR3 is TGTGCCAGCAGCTTTGGACAGGGGATCGGGGAGCTGTTTTTT. It encodes CASSFGQGIGELFF. The full variable domain, rest sourced from reference TRBV7-6 and TRBJ2-2, is GAGVSQSPRYKVTKRGQDVALRCDPISGHVSLYWYRQALGQGPEFLTYFNYEAQQDKSGLPNDRFSAERPEGSISTLTIQRTEQRDSAMYRCASSFGQGIGELFFGEGSRLTVL.

This clonotype was seen a handful of times. The V gene is TRBV4-1, the J gene TRBJ2-2; weak D call: TRBD1 (8 bases). V lost 3 bases and J lost 7, with 15 bases in between. This CDR3 is built from 15 residues. Germline V gene data show CDR1 as MGHRA and CDR2 as YSYEKL. The CDR3 spells CASSHPTGGGGELFF. The DNA for the CDR3 is TGCGCCAGCAGCCACCCTACAGGGGGGGGCGGGGAGCTGTTTTTT.

In its sample, this clonotype was seen many times. The chain couples TRBV10-3 to TRBJ2-3; possibly TRBD1 or TRBD2 for D (5 bases each). The germline V gene has CDR1 ENHRY and CDR2 SYGVKD. V was trimmed by 11 bases and J by 3 bases, leaving 18 bases between them. This CDR3 region has 14 residues. The CDR3 is CASQPGRITDTQYF. CDR3 sequence (DNA): TGTGCCTCGCAGCCGGGACGGATTACAGATACGCAGTATTTT.

The chain links TRBV20-1 to TRBJ2-2, with 7 positions matching TRBD2. This CDR3 contains 17 residues. V dropped 6 bases and J dropped 0; count of bases not matched to a gene: 13. The V gene's germline CDR1 is DFQATT and CDR2 SNEGSKA (reference sequence). The chain's CDR3 is CSAHPLGLAANTGELFF. For the CDR3, the DNA is TGCAGTGCCCACCCTTTGGGGCTAGCGGCGAACACCGGGGAGCTGTTTTTT.

This clonotype has a handful of counts. V usage is TRBV5-4 and J usage is TRBJ2-1; D is uncertain. The germline V gene encodes CDR1 SGHNT and CDR2 YYREEE (reference sequence). Trimming pared 2 bases from V and 2 bases from J, leaving 11 bases between. The CDR3 has 15 residues. Here the CDR3 DNA reads TGTGCCAGCAGCTTTGAGGCCCTAACCTACAATGAGCAGTTCTTC. This translates into CASSFEALTYNEQFF.

The J gene is TRBJ2-7, the V gene TRBV7-8; 7 bases align to TRBD1. The CDR3 is 15 amino acids. J lost 3 bases, V lost 5 bases, and 10 bases had no gene match. CDR1 and CDR2 from the germline V gene are SGHVS and FQNEAQ. CDR3 nucleotide sequence: TGTGCCAGCAGCACCCTCGACAGGGTCAGCTACGAGCAGTACTTC. Protein: CASSTLDRVSYEQYF.